A single TCR beta chain is shown here with its context. Its antigen is undetermined. This entry comes from a study of vaccination effects on CD4 cells after COVID-19. Within the ViraFEST assay, antigen-specific CD4+ T cells underwent expansion with viral peptide pools prior to sequencing. Subsequent to roughly 9 days of culture, CD4+ T cells were isolated. People in the vaccine group had not been infected with SARS-CoV-2 before, and their nucleocapsid antibodies were negative. With 4 bases removed from V and 0 bases from J, the gap between germline ends came to 11 bases. The germline CDR1 and CDR2 sequences are SGHDT and YYEEEE. This CDR3 region has 14 residues. Some clones are missing from TCRdb's copy, which holds only in-frame ones; the method was immunoSEQ multiplex PCR. The sample consists of some 31,000 clones, around 78% of them appearing once.

Sequencing was performed on CD4+ T cells from PBMCs cultured with HCoV-OC43 spike peptides, taken before COVID-19 vaccination. Indicated subset: HCoV-OC43 spike overlapping peptide pool stimulation. This sequence was found in a human donor who received a COVID-19 vaccine. The rearrangement links TRBV5-6 to TRBJ2-7; the D is unclear. This chain's CDR3 is CASSLSSPSYEQYF. DNA for the CDR3: TGTGCCAGCAGCCTCTCTTCGCCCTCCTACGAGCAGTACTTC.